Listed below are T cell receptor beta chains from one sample, sequenced in a study of cytomegalovirus exposure and HLA in healthy donors. Clones were read by immunoSEQ multiplex PCR, and TCRdb kept only the in-frame ones, dropping some. This sample has about 67,000 clones, with just under 80% found just once. The sample comprised PBMCs. The receptor source for this set is a man aged 40-55 years in good health and CMV-seronegative. Each CDR3 is given without its conserved first and last residue.

j_call v_call cdr3_aa
TRBJ1-4 TRBV15 ATSRDSSSALFYEKLF
TRBJ1-4 TRBV19 ASTHVGENEKLF
TRBJ2-1 TRBV27 ASRGLEPGVVHEQF
TRBJ2-3 TRBV5-1 ASSLARTGGLDTQY
TRBJ2-5 TRBV18 ASSPLRDQETQY
TRBJ2-7 TRBV18 ASSSGLAGSSYEQY
TRBJ1-2 TRBV4-1 ASSQEAAANYGYT
TRBJ1-2 TRBV7-2 ASSLVLTGVGYGYT
TRBJ2-1 TRBV28 ASSYRYSNNEQF
TRBJ1-2 TRBV7-2 ASSSGTTNYGYT
TRBJ1-5 TRBV12-5 ASGLVLDRGNQPQH
TRBJ2-4 TRBV5-1 ASSLGTEKNIQY
TRBJ1-5 TRBV5-5 ASSWGHISNQPQH
NA TRBV5-1 ASSSLTPSYEQY
TRBJ2-5 TRBV7-6 ASSFSGEETQY
TRBJ1-5 TRBV2 ASSARTGGEQPQH
TRBJ2-3 TRBV4-1 ASSQPQGKGTDTQY
TRBJ1-2 TRBV5-6 ASSPQTGQGDGYT
TRBJ2-7 TRBV5-8 ASSFGGSYEQY
TRBJ2-2 TRBV28 ASSLYGGSAGELF
TRBJ1-1 TRBV5-5 ASSVRPGQGGGVAEAF
TRBJ2-1 TRBV4-1 ASSRSTSSGRAGEQF
TRBJ1-5 TRBV5-6 ASSLGAYQPQH
TRBJ2-7 TRBV2 ASALRGEQY
TRBJ1-1 TRBV5-1 ASFPRGGQNTEAF
NA TRBV27 ASKKQGSSYEQY
TRBJ2-1 TRBV2 ASSDLGGGYNEQF
TRBJ2-7 TRBV6-6 ASSVRGSGEQY
TRBJ1-5 TRBV4-1 ASRGEGSGQPQH
TRBJ2-3 TRBV4-2 ASSQDLKRGEDTQY
TRBJ2-1 TRBV27 ASSFWGGNEQF
TRBJ1-1 TRBV5-5 ASSSPTVSSEAF
TRBJ2-7 TRBV7-2 ASSLKNLAEQY
TRBJ2-2 TRBV4-1 ASSQPRNGGGSNTGELF
TRBJ1-5 TRBV7-9 ASSEGDSGNQPQH
TRBJ2-1 TRBV9 ASSVDLAGGKSSYNEQF
TRBJ1-1 TRBV5-1 ASSRGQVLNEAF
TRBJ2-1 TRBV11-2 ASSRTSGVGNEQF
TRBJ1-2 TRBV7-9 ASSSKTGGQEYGYT
TRBJ1-6 TRBV28 ASRAGTNNSPLH
TRBJ2-4 TRBV27 ASRLGGGGDIQY
TRBJ1-4 TRBV10-3 AIGPVAEKLF
TRBJ1-5 TRBV6-5 ASSVTGGNQPQH
TRBJ1-5 TRBV21-1 ASSVTGSGNQPQH
TRBJ2-7 TRBV29-1 SVEEAGTLGSYEQY
TRBJ2-2 TRBV6-1 ASSLQETGELF
TRBJ1-1 TRBV7-6 ASRTFGTTRGTEAF